Sequencing of this T cell receptor (beta chain) was carried out in a study of OX40 agonist ivuxolimab in advanced cancers. Study as a whole: Ivuxolimab, which is an agonistic anti-OX40 (CD134) antibody, was administered to the patients.

The table came from immunoSEQ multiplex PCR; TCRdb's copy has only in-frame clones and leaves some out. The sample has about 8,900 clones; around 70% are singletons. This CDR3 is built from 14 residues. With 5 bases removed from V and 7 bases from J, the gap between germline ends came to 17 bases. Germline V gene lookup returns CDR1 SEHNR and CDR2 FQNEAQ (reference sequence). The TCR was taken from an adult with an advanced solid tumor such as melanoma, head and neck, liver or kidney cancer. This chain joins TRBV7-9 and TRBJ1-2, with TRBD1 as a possible D gene (5 bases). Source: CD4+ or CD8+ T cells sorted from blood, taken in a trial of the OX40 agonist ivuxolimab. The CDR3 region has the DNA TGTGCCAGCAGCCAACTCCGGGACCAACGTGGCTACACCTTC. Translating it yields CASSQLRDQRGYTF.